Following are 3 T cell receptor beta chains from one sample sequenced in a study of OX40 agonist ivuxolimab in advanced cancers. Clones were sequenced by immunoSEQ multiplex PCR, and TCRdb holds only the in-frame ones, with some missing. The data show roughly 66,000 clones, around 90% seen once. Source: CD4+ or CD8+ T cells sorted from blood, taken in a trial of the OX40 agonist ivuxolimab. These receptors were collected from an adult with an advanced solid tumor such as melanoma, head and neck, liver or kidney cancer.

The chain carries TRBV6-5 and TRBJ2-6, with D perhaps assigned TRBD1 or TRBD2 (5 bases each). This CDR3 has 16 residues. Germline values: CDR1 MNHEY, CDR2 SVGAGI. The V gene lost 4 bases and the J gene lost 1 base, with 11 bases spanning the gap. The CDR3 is CASSWGTPSGANVLTF. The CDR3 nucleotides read TGTGCCAGCAGTTGGGGGACCCCTTCTGGGGCCAACGTCCTGACTTTC.

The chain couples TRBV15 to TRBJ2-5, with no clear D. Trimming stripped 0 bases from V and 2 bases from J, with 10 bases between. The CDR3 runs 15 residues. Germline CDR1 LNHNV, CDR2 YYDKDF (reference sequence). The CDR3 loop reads CATSRDRTAQETQYF. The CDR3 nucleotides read TGTGCCACCAGCAGAGATCGTACAGCTCAAGAGACCCAGTACTTC.

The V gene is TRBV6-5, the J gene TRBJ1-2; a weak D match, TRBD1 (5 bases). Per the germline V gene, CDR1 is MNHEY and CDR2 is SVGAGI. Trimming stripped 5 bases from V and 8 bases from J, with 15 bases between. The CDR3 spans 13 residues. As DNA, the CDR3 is TGTGCCAGCAGTCGGACATCGATGAAAGGCTACACCTTC. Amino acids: CASSRTSMKGYTF.